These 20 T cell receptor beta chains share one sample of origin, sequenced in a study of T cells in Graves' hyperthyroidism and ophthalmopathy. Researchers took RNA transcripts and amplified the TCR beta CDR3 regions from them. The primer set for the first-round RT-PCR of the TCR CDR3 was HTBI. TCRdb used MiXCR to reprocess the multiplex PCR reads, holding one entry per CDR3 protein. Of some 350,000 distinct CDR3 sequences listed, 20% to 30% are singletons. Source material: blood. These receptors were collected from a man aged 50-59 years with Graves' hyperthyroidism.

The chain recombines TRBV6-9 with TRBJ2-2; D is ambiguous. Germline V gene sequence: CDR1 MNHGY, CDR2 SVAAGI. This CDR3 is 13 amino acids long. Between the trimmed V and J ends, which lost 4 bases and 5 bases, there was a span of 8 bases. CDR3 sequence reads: CASSSTPTGELFF. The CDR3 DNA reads TGTGCCAGCAGTTCTACCCCAACCGGGGAGCTGTTTTTT.

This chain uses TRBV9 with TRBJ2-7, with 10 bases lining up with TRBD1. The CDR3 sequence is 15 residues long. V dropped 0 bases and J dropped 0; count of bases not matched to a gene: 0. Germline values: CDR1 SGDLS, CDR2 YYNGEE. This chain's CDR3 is CASSVGDRGSYEQYF. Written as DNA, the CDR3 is TGTGCCAGCAGCGTAGGGGACAGGGGCTCCTACGAGCAGTACTTC. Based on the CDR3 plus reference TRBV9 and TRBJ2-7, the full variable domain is DSGVTQTPKHLITATGQRVTLRCSPRSGDLSVYWYQQSLDQGLQFLIQYYNGEERAKGNILERFSAQQFPDLHSELNLSSLELGDSALYFCASSVGDRGSYEQYFGPGTRLTVT.

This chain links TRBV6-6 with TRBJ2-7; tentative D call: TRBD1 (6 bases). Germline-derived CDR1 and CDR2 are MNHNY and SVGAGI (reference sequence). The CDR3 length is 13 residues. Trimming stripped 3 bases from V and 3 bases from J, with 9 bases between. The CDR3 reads CASSYAQGYEQYF. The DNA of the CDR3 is TGTGCCAGCAGTTATGCACAGGGCTACGAGCAGTACTTC.

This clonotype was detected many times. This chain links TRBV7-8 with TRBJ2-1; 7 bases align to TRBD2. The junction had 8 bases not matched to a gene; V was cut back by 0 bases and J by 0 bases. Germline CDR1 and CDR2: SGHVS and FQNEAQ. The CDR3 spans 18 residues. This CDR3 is CASSLAFTRESSYNEQFF. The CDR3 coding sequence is TGTGCCAGCAGCTTAGCGTTTACGCGGGAGAGCTCCTACAATGAGCAGTTCTTC.

The CDR3 coding sequence is TGTGCCAGCAGCGTAGCGTGGGACCATGAGCAGTTCTTC. It translates to CASSVAWDHEQFF. The chain recombines TRBV9 with TRBJ2-1; the D gene could be TRBD1 or TRBD2 (5 bases each). Germline assignment: CDR1 SGDLS and CDR2 YYNGEE. The CDR3 contains 13 residues. Deletions cut 0 bases from V and 8 bases from J, with 9 bases between.

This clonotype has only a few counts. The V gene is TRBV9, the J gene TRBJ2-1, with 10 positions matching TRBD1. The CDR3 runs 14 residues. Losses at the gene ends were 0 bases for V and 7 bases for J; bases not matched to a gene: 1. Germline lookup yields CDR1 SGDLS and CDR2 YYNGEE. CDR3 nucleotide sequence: TGTGCCAGCAGCGTAGGACAGGGGGCTAATGAGCAGTTCTTC. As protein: CASSVGQGANEQFF.

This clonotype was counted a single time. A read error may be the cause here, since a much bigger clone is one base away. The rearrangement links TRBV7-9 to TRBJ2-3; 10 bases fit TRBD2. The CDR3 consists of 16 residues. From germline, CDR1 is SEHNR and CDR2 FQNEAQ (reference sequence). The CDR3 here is CATSPRTSGYTDTQYF. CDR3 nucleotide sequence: TGTGCCACCAGCCCCCGGACTAGCGGCTACACAGATACGCAGTATTTT.

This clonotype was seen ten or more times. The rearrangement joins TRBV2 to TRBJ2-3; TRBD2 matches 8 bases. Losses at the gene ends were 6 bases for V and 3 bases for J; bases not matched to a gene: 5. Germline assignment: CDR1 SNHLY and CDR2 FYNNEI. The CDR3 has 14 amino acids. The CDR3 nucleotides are TGTGCCAGCAGAGCCCGGGAGGGTACAGATACGCAGTATTTT. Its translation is CASRAREGTDTQYF.

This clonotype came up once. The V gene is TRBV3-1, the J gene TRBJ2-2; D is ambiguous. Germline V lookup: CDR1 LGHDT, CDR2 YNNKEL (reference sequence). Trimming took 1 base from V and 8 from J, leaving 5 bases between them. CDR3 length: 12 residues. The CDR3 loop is CASSQVLGELFF. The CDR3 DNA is TGTGCCAGCAGCCAAGTTTTGGGGGAGCTGTTTTTT.

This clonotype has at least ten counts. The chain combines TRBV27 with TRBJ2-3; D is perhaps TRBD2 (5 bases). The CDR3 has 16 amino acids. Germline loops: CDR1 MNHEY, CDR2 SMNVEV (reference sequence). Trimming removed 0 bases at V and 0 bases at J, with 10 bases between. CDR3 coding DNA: TGTGCCAGCAGTTTATCGCCCAGCGGAAGCACAGATACGCAGTATTTT. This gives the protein CASSLSPSGSTDTQYF.

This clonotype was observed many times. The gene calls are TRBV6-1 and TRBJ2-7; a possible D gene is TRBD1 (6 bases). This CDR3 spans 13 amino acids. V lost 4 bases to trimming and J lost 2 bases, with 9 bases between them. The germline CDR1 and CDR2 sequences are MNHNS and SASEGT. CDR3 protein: CASSAGTTYEQYF. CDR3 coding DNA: TGTGCCAGCAGTGCCGGGACAACCTACGAGCAGTACTTC.

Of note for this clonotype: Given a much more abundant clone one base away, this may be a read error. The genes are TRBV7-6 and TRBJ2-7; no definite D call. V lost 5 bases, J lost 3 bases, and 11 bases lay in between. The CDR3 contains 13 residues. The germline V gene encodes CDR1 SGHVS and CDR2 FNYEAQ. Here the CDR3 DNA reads TGTGCCAGCAGCCGATATCAAGGCTACGAGCAGTACTTC. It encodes CASSRYQGYEQYF.

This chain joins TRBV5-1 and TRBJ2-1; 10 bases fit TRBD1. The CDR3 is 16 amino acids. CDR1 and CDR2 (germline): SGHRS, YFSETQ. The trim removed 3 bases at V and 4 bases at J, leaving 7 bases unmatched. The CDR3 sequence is CASSSTGTGVYNEQFF. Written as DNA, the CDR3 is TGCGCCAGCAGCTCAACGGGGACAGGGGTATACAATGAGCAGTTCTTC.

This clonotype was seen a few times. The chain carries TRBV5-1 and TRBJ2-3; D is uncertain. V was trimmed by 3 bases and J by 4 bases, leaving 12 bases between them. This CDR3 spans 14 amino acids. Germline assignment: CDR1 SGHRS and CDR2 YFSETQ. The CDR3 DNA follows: TGCGCCAGCAGCTCCTCCCTGTGGGCAGATACGCAGTATTTT. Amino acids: CASSSSLWADTQYF.

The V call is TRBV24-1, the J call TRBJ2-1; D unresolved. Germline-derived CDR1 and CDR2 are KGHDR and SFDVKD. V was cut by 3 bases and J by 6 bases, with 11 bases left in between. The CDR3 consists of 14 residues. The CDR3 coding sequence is TGTGCCACCAGTGATGAAACTGACGGCAATGAGCAGTTCTTC. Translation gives CATSDETDGNEQFF.

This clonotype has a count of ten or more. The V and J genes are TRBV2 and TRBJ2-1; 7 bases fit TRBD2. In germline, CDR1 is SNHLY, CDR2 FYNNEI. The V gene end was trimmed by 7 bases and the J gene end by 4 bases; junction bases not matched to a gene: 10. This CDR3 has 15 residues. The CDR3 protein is CASKASGTQYNEQFF. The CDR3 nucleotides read TGTGCCAGCAAAGCTAGCGGTACTCAATACAATGAGCAGTTCTTC. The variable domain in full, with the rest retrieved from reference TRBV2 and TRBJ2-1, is EPEVTQTPSHQVTQMGQEVILRCVPISNHLYFYWYRQILGQKVEFLVSFYNNEISEKSEIFDDQFSVERPDGSNFTLKIRSTKLEDSAMYFCASKASGTQYNEQFFGPGTRLTVL.

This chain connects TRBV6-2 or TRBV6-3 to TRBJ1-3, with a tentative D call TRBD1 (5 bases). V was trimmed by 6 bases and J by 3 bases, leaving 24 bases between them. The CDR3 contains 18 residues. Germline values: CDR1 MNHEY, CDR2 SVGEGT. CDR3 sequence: CASRYGGPSRGYGNTIYF. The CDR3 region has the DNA TGTGCCAGCAGATATGGAGGCCCCTCTCGGGGGTATGGAAACACCATATATTTT.

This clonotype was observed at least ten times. The DNA of the CDR3 is TGTGCCAGCAGCTTAGGAGGGCTTACTCACACAGATACGCAGTATTTT. It yields the protein CASSLGGLTHTDTQYF. The genes are TRBV11-2 and TRBJ2-3; possible D gene TRBD2, 5 bases. CDR3 length equals 16 residues. CDR1 is SGHAT, CDR2 FQNNGV, per germline. Trimming cost V 1 base and J 2 bases, with 13 bases left between them.

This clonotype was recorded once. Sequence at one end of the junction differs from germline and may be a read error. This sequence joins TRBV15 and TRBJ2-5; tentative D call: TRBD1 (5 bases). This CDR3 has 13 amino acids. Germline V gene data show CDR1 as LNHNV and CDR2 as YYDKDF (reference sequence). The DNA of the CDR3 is TGTGCCACCAACAGAGCCCAGGGAGAGACCCAGTACTTC. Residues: CATNRAQGETQYF. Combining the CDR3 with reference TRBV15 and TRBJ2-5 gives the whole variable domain DAMVIQNPRYQVTQFGKPVTLSCSQTLNHNVMYWYQQKSSQAPKLLFHYYDKDFNNEADTPDNFQSRRPNTSFCFLDIRSPGLGDTAMYLCATNRAQGETQYFGPGTRLLVL.

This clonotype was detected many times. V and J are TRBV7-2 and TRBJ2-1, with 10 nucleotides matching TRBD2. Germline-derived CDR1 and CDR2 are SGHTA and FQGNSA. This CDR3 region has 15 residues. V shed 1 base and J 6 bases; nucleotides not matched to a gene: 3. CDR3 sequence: CASSLGPSGSNEQFF. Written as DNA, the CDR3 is TGTGCCAGCAGCTTAGGCCCTAGCGGGAGCAATGAGCAGTTCTTC.